Listed below are T cell receptor beta chains from one sample, sequenced in a study of response to subunit inactivated influenza vaccine. Using its own MiXCR run on the RT-PCR reads, TCRdb lists one record per CDR3 protein. The sample has roughly 790,000 distinct CDR3 sequences; around 20% are singletons. This specimen consisted of PBMCs from blood, obtained approximately 5 days after vaccination. These receptors all come from a man over 45 who received an inactivated influenza vaccine. Both conserved end residues are part of each CDR3. Fields, in order: J gene, D gene, V gene, clone size, CDR3 protein, CDR3 DNA. The D gene is left open where the match is weak. The size of a clone is reported for some rows only, either as once, few or many, or as a class for expanded clones.

j_gene: TRBJ2-5; d_gene: TRBD2; v_gene: TRBV20-1; abundance: -; CDR3aa: CSARGTSGGETQYF; CDR3nt: TGCAGTGCTAGAGGTACTAGCGGTGGAGAGACCCAGTACTTC
j_gene: TRBJ2-7; d_gene: TRBD1; v_gene: TRBV20-1; abundance: -; CDR3aa: CSARTGTDYEQYF; CDR3nt: TGCAGTGCTAGAACCGGGACAGACTACGAGCAGTACTTC
j_gene: TRBJ2-3; d_gene: TRBD1; v_gene: TRBV24-1; abundance: -; CDR3aa: CATSDWVRDRSTDTQYF; CDR3nt: TGTGCCACCAGTGATTGGGTCCGGGACAGAAGCACAGATACGCAGTATTTT
j_gene: TRBJ2-7; d_gene: TRBD1; v_gene: TRBV18; abundance: -; CDR3aa: CASSPESRGPYEQYF; CDR3nt: TGTGCCAGCTCACCGGAGTCCAGGGGGCCCTACGAGCAGTACTTC
j_gene: TRBJ2-5; d_gene: -; v_gene: TRBV7-6; abundance: -; CDR3aa: CASSSGGVHGETQYF; CDR3nt: TGTGCCAGCAGCTCTGGTGGGGTCCACGGGGAGACCCAGTACTTC
j_gene: TRBJ2-5; d_gene: -; v_gene: TRBV12-3/TRBV12-4; abundance: many; CDR3aa: CASTLGGLAVQETQYF; CDR3nt: TGTGCCAGCACCCTGGGGGGGCTAGCGGTCCAAGAGACCCAGTACTTC
j_gene: TRBJ1-1; d_gene: -; v_gene: TRBV10-3; abundance: few; CDR3aa: CAISESGGTGTEAFF; CDR3nt: TGTGCCATCAGTGAGTCTGGGGGAACGGGCACTGAAGCTTTCTTT
j_gene: TRBJ2-1; d_gene: TRBD2; v_gene: TRBV5-1; abundance: many; CDR3aa: CASSSGGFDEQFF; CDR3nt: TGCGCCAGCAGCTCGGGGGGTTTCGATGAGCAGTTCTTC
j_gene: TRBJ1-2; d_gene: -; v_gene: TRBV5-1; abundance: few; CDR3aa: CASSLEFREPYGYTF; CDR3nt: TGCGCCAGCAGCTTGGAATTCCGGGAGCCCTATGGCTACACCTTC
j_gene: TRBJ2-3; d_gene: -; v_gene: TRBV20-1; abundance: -; CDR3aa: CSASRVDTQYF; CDR3nt: TGCAGTGCTAGTAGGGTAGATACGCAGTATTTT
j_gene: TRBJ1-5; d_gene: TRBD1; v_gene: TRBV19; abundance: few; CDR3aa: CASSRNSGTGTYSNQPQHF; CDR3nt: TGTGCCAGTAGTAGAAATTCCGGGACAGGGACCTATAGCAATCAGCCCCAGCATTTT
j_gene: TRBJ2-7; d_gene: -; v_gene: TRBV27; abundance: -; CDR3aa: CASSLGSGGPTYEQYF; CDR3nt: TGTGCCAGCAGTTTAGGGTCGGGGGGCCCCACCTACGAGCAGTACTTC
j_gene: TRBJ2-1; d_gene: -; v_gene: TRBV9; abundance: -; CDR3aa: CASSPTLLAIFNNEQFF; CDR3nt: TGTGCCAGCAGCCCCACCCTACTAGCTATCTTTAACAATGAGCAGTTCTTC
j_gene: TRBJ2-5; d_gene: -; v_gene: TRBV15; abundance: few; CDR3aa: CATSRDSTETQYF; CDR3nt: TGTGCCACCAGCAGAGATTCTACGGAGACCCAGTACTTC
j_gene: TRBJ2-3; d_gene: TRBD2; v_gene: TRBV5-1; abundance: few; CDR3aa: CASSLRLADNTDTQYF; CDR3nt: TGCGCCAGCAGCTTACGACTAGCGGACAACACAGATACGCAGTATTTT
j_gene: TRBJ1-5; d_gene: -; v_gene: TRBV12-3/TRBV12-4; abundance: few; CDR3aa: CASSYQGGNSNQPQHF; CDR3nt: TGTGCCAGCAGCTATCAAGGTGGGAATAGCAATCAGCCCCAGCATTTT
j_gene: TRBJ2-5; d_gene: -; v_gene: TRBV7-9; abundance: -; CDR3aa: CASSSNDGETQYF; CDR3nt: TGTGCCAGCAGCTCCAACGACGGGGAGACCCAGTACTTC
j_gene: TRBJ1-1; d_gene: -; v_gene: TRBV20-1; abundance: few; CDR3aa: CSARAQAAEAFF; CDR3nt: TGCAGTGCTAGAGCACAGGCGGCTGAAGCTTTCTTT
j_gene: TRBJ2-2; d_gene: -; v_gene: TRBV9; abundance: -; CDR3aa: CASGGTDQYTGELFF; CDR3nt: TGTGCCAGCGGAGGGACCGATCAGTACACCGGGGAGCTGTTTTTT
j_gene: TRBJ2-1; d_gene: TRBD2; v_gene: TRBV11-2; abundance: few; CDR3aa: CASSLESGGYNEQFF; CDR3nt: TGTGCCAGCAGCTTAGAGAGCGGGGGCTACAATGAGCAGTTCTTC
j_gene: TRBJ1-1; d_gene: TRBD1; v_gene: TRBV10-3; abundance: -; CDR3aa: CAISEQGAEAFF; CDR3nt: TGTGCCATCAGTGAGCAGGGGGCTGAAGCTTTCTTT
j_gene: TRBJ2-5; d_gene: -; v_gene: TRBV11-2; abundance: -; CDR3aa: CASSVGLKETQYF; CDR3nt: TGTGCCAGCAGCGTCGGACTAAAAGAGACCCAGTACTTC
j_gene: TRBJ2-2; d_gene: TRBD1; v_gene: TRBV6-2/TRBV6-3; abundance: -; CDR3aa: CASSYPQRQGVGELFF; CDR3nt: TGTGCCAGCAGTTACCCTCAGAGACAGGGAGTCGGGGAGCTGTTTTTT
j_gene: TRBJ2-7; d_gene: TRBD1; v_gene: TRBV7-2; abundance: -; CDR3aa: CASSTRGRGPYEQYF; CDR3nt: TGTGCCAGCAGCACGAGGGGGCGTGGTCCCTACGAGCAGTACTTC
j_gene: TRBJ1-1; d_gene: -; v_gene: TRBV6-2/TRBV6-3; abundance: many; CDR3aa: CASSYGVGTEAFF; CDR3nt: TGTGCCAGCAGTTACGGGGTTGGGACTGAAGCTTTCTTT
j_gene: TRBJ1-2; d_gene: -; v_gene: TRBV28; abundance: -; CDR3aa: CASSLSVGSASSNYGYTF; CDR3nt: TGTGCCAGCAGTTTAAGTGTCGGTTCGGCCTCTTCAAACTATGGCTACACCTTC
j_gene: TRBJ2-1; d_gene: TRBD2; v_gene: TRBV5-6; abundance: -; CDR3aa: CASSNGLAGNEQFF; CDR3nt: TGTGCCAGCAGCAATGGACTAGCGGGGAATGAGCAGTTCTTC
j_gene: TRBJ2-5; d_gene: TRBD1; v_gene: TRBV5-6; abundance: -; CDR3aa: CASSLARGRLGTQYF; CDR3nt: TGTGCCAGCAGCTTGGCCAGGGGGCGGTTGGGGACCCAGTACTTC
j_gene: TRBJ1-6; d_gene: -; v_gene: TRBV28; abundance: few; CDR3aa: CASSLFGDARNSPLHF; CDR3nt: TGTGCCAGCAGTTTATTTGGGGATGCGCGTAATTCACCCCTCCACTTT
j_gene: TRBJ2-7; d_gene: TRBD1; v_gene: TRBV4-2; abundance: few; CDR3aa: CASSPRQGGLREQYF; CDR3nt: TGTGCCAGCAGCCCCCGACAGGGGGGACTGAGAGAGCAGTACTTC
j_gene: TRBJ2-5; d_gene: TRBD1; v_gene: TRBV28; abundance: few; CDR3aa: CASSRRFRDSQETQYF; CDR3nt: TGTGCCAGCAGTCGACGCTTCCGGGACAGCCAAGAGACCCAGTACTTC
j_gene: TRBJ2-2; d_gene: -; v_gene: TRBV4-2; abundance: few; CDR3aa: CASSQDSGTGELFF; CDR3nt: TGTGCCAGCAGCCAAGATAGCGGCACCGGGGAGCTGTTTTTT
j_gene: TRBJ1-3; d_gene: -; v_gene: TRBV12-3/TRBV12-4; abundance: -; CDR3aa: CASTPTPPAGNTIYF; CDR3nt: TGTGCCAGCACCCCAACACCCCCGGCGGGAAACACCATATATTTT
j_gene: TRBJ2-5; d_gene: -; v_gene: TRBV21-1; abundance: -; CDR3aa: CASSKTGLDQETQYF; CDR3nt: TGTGCCAGCAGCAAGACAGGGCTGGACCAAGAGACCCAGTACTTC
j_gene: TRBJ2-3; d_gene: -; v_gene: TRBV20-1; abundance: few; CDR3aa: CSARDGNGGTDTQYF; CDR3nt: TGCAGTGCTAGGGATGGTAACGGGGGAACAGATACGCAGTATTTT
j_gene: TRBJ1-2; d_gene: -; v_gene: TRBV3-1; abundance: many; CDR3aa: CASSQGTVYGYTF; CDR3nt: TGTGCCAGCAGCCAAGGGACAGTCTATGGCTACACCTTC
j_gene: TRBJ2-3; d_gene: TRBD1; v_gene: TRBV5-1; abundance: few; CDR3aa: CASSPPGQITDTQYF; CDR3nt: TGCGCCAGCAGCCCCCCGGGACAGATCACAGATACGCAGTATTTT
j_gene: TRBJ2-1; d_gene: TRBD2; v_gene: TRBV20-1; abundance: many; CDR3aa: CSASRVREGTTNEQFF; CDR3nt: TGCAGTGCTAGTAGGGTGCGGGAGGGAACTACGAATGAGCAGTTCTTC
j_gene: TRBJ2-3; d_gene: -; v_gene: TRBV24-1; abundance: -; CDR3aa: CATRGLTPTDTQYF; CDR3nt: TGTGCCACCAGGGGACTCACACCCACAGATACGCAGTATTTT
j_gene: TRBJ1-4; d_gene: TRBD1; v_gene: TRBV12-3/TRBV12-4; abundance: -; CDR3aa: CASSPYDRGVDEKLFF; CDR3nt: TGTGCCAGCAGTCCGTATGACAGGGGTGTAGATGAAAAACTGTTTTTT
j_gene: TRBJ1-1; d_gene: -; v_gene: TRBV20-1; abundance: few; CDR3aa: CSARDPGLVTEAFF; CDR3nt: TGCAGTGCTAGAGACCCAGGGCTAGTCACTGAAGCTTTCTTT
j_gene: TRBJ1-6; d_gene: -; v_gene: TRBV9; abundance: -; CDR3aa: CASSEGLYNSPLHF; CDR3nt: TGTGCCAGCAGCGAGGGGTTGTATAATTCACCCCTCCACTTT
j_gene: TRBJ2-2; d_gene: TRBD2; v_gene: TRBV12-3/TRBV12-4; abundance: -; CDR3aa: CASSFSGYGELFF; CDR3nt: TGTGCCAGCAGTTTTAGCGGGTACGGGGAGCTGTTTTTT
j_gene: TRBJ1-5; d_gene: -; v_gene: TRBV7-2; abundance: few; CDR3aa: CASSLRAGENQPQHF; CDR3nt: TGTGCCAGCAGCTTGCGGGCAGGGGAGAATCAGCCCCAGCATTTT
j_gene: TRBJ1-2; d_gene: -; v_gene: TRBV20-1; abundance: -; CDR3aa: CSASDGSSGYTF; CDR3nt: TGCAGTGCTTCTGACGGATCCAGTGGCTACACCTTC
j_gene: TRBJ2-4; d_gene: -; v_gene: TRBV5-1; abundance: many; CDR3aa: CAPSSSRGGIQYF; CDR3nt: TGCGCCCCCTCCTCCTCAAGGGGGGGCATTCAGTACTTC
j_gene: TRBJ2-4; d_gene: TRBD1; v_gene: TRBV4-2; abundance: -; CDR3aa: CASSHLDRGGNIQYF; CDR3nt: TGTGCCAGCAGCCATCTGGACAGGGGGGGGAACATTCAGTACTTC
j_gene: TRBJ2-5; d_gene: TRBD2; v_gene: TRBV5-5; abundance: -; CDR3aa: CASSLEGGGVTQYF; CDR3nt: TGTGCCAGCAGCTTGGAGGGTGGGGGGGTGACCCAGTACTTC
j_gene: TRBJ1-1; d_gene: -; v_gene: TRBV4-1; abundance: -; CDR3aa: CASSQDRAGVRAFF; CDR3nt: TGCGCCAGCAGCCAAGATAGGGCAGGGGTTCGCGCTTTCTTT